The 13 T cell receptor beta chains below all came from one sample that was sequenced in a study of blood T cell repertoires in COVID-19. The assay was immunoSEQ multiplex PCR, and TCRdb's table has in-frame clones only and misses some. The table lists approximately 350,000 clones, roughly 90% of them singletons. The sequenced sample consisted of peripheral blood. The receptor source for this set is a woman under 40 with COVID-19, enrolled during active disease.

The genes are TRBV24-1 and TRBJ2-5; 7 bases match TRBD1. Germline V gene lookup returns CDR1 KGHDR and CDR2 SFDVKD. This CDR3 spans 17 amino acids. V gave up 0 bases and J gave up 5 bases; unmatched junction bases: 11. CDR3 region: CATSDLKGASVLETQYF. DNA for the CDR3: TGTGCCACCAGTGATTTGAAGGGGGCGAGTGTATTGGAGACCCAGTACTTC.

This clone was observed a few times. The V call is TRBV2, the J call TRBJ2-2, with D unclear. Germline assignment: CDR1 SNHLY and CDR2 FYNNEI. The V end lost 4 bases, the J end lost 1 base, and 10 bases lay between the germline ends. CDR3 length: 15 residues. The CDR3 loop is CASSVTDGNTGELFF. CDR3 nucleotide sequence: TGTGCCAGCAGTGTAACAGACGGGAACACCGGGGAGCTGTTTTTT.

This clone was recorded only once. The rearrangement joins TRBV11-2 to TRBJ1-2; TRBD1 matches at 8 bases. Germline CDR1 reads SGHAT; CDR2 reads FQNNGV. After removal of 4 bases from V and 8 bases from J, the junction contained 9 bases not matched to a gene. This CDR3 spans 14 amino acids. The CDR3 nucleotides read TGTGCCAGCAGCTCTTCCCCCGGGACAGGCGGCTACACCTTC. Its protein is CASSSSPGTGGYTF.

Concerning this clone itself: The same CDR3 also results from other DNA sequences found in this sample. This sequence joins TRBV27 and TRBJ1-1; 7 positions match TRBD1. The CDR3 runs to 13 residues. With V trimmed by 4 bases and J by 2 bases, 1 base remained unmatched. Germline CDR1 reads MNHEY; CDR2 reads SMNVEV (reference sequence). The CDR3: CASSWDRNTEAFF. The CDR3 bases are TGTGCCAGCAGTTGGGACAGAAACACTGAAGCTTTCTTT.

The chain uses TRBV11-2 and TRBJ1-4; D is perhaps TRBD1 (5 bases). There are 14 residues in the CDR3. V was pared by 0 bases and J by 8 bases, with 10 bases between. CDR1 SGHAT and CDR2 FQNNGV come from the germline V gene. This CDR3 reads CASSLETEGEKLFF. CDR3 nucleotides: TGTGCCAGCAGCTTAGAGACAGAAGGGGAAAAACTGTTTTTT.

This chain uses TRBV6-5 with TRBJ1-4; D gene ambiguous. Germline lookup yields CDR1 MNHEY and CDR2 SVGAGI. This CDR3 is built from 15 residues. Trimming took 8 bases from V and 1 from J, leaving 14 bases between them. CDR3 amino acids: CASGGGRGTNEKLFF. The CDR3 DNA reads as TGTGCCAGCGGAGGCGGGCGCGGAACTAATGAAAAACTGTTTTTT.

The rearrangement joins TRBV3-1 (or the pseudogene TRBV3-2) to TRBJ1-1; 9 nucleotides align to TRBD1. Germline-derived CDR1 and CDR2 are LGHDT and YNNKEL (reference sequence). This CDR3 has 12 amino acids. Losses at the gene ends were 9 bases for V and 5 bases for J; bases not matched to a gene: 4. The CDR3 sequence: CASSTGGTEAFF. CDR3 DNA: TGTGCCAGTTCGACAGGGGGAACTGAAGCTTTCTTT.

The V call is TRBV28, the J call TRBJ2-7; 12 nucleotides align to TRBD1. Losses at the gene ends were 5 bases for V and 3 bases for J; bases not matched to a gene: 17. CDR3 size: 19 residues. CDR1 is MDHEN, CDR2 SYDVKM, per germline. The CDR3 region has the DNA TGTGCCAGCAGTCCTTTTGGGACAGGGGGCCACTACTTGAACTACGAGCAGTACTTC. This gives the protein CASSPFGTGGHYLNYEQYF.

The chain uses TRBV4-3 and TRBJ2-3; the match to TRBD2 covers 9 bases. Germline V gene lookup returns CDR1 LGHNA and CDR2 YSLEER. V lost 3 bases to trimming and J lost 0 bases; unmatched junction nucleotides: 7. The CDR3 contains 17 residues. The CDR3: CASSHVTSGPSTDTQYF. The CDR3 bases are TGCGCCAGCAGCCACGTGACTAGCGGACCTAGCACAGATACGCAGTATTTT.

In its sample, this clone was seen a few times. This chain joins TRBV29-1 and TRBJ2-1, with TRBD2 matching over 10 bases. The CDR3 runs to 13 residues. Trimming at V came to 7 bases and at J to 5 bases, leaving 5 bases not matched to a gene. CDR1 is SQVTM and CDR2 is ANQGSEA in the germline V gene. The CDR3 here is CSGGTSENNEQFF. CDR3 DNA: TGCAGCGGCGGGACTAGCGAGAACAATGAGCAGTTCTTC.

The chain couples TRBV6-5 to TRBJ1-2; possible D gene TRBD1, 6 bases. CDR3 size: 14 residues. The V end was cut by 8 bases, the J end by 6 bases, with 19 bases between. Germline V CDR1 and CDR2: MNHEY, SVGAGI. The CDR3 DNA sequence: TGTGCCAGCCTAGGGGGGGCGGCGTTGAATGGCTACACCTTC. As protein: CASLGGAALNGYTF.

The V call is TRBV6-6, the J call TRBJ1-6; no definite D call. The CDR3 runs 18 residues. Between the trimmed V and J ends, which lost 5 bases and 0 bases, there was a span of 17 bases. The germline V gene encodes CDR1 MNHNY and CDR2 SVGAGI (reference sequence). Here the CDR3 DNA reads TGTGCCAGCAGTCTCTCCCTGTACCCTAGCTCCTATAATTCACCCCTCCACTTT. Protein sequence: CASSLSLYPSSYNSPLHF.

The rearrangement uses TRBV19 and TRBJ2-1, with D perhaps TRBD1 (6 bases). The CDR3 consists of 16 residues. The V end was cut by 7 bases, the J end by 3 bases, with 19 bases between. The germline CDR1 and CDR2 sequences are LNHDA and SQIVND (reference sequence). CDR3 DNA sequence: TGTGCCAGTAAAAGCCCCGGAACAGGGATCTACAATGAGCAGTTCTTC. Translating it yields CASKSPGTGIYNEQFF.